These 11 T cell receptor beta chains were all obtained from the same sample, sequenced in a study of cytomegalovirus exposure and HLA in healthy donors. 60 Vbeta and 13 Jbeta primers were used in PCR. Assay used: immunoSEQ multiplex PCR; TCRdb lists only in-frame clones, some missing. Among about 160,000 clones, roughly 71% were seen once, and the ten largest hold about 3%. The sequencing sample was made of PBMCs. The receptors shown here come from a woman aged 45 to 65 in good health and CMV-seropositive.

This clone showed up just a few times. The chain recombines TRBV11-3 with TRBJ2-1; the match to TRBD2 covers 11 bases. Germline V gene data show CDR1 as SGHNT and CDR2 as YENEEA. V trimming: 5 bases; J trimming: 8 bases; junction bases outside the gene matches: 11. The CDR3 totals 16 residues. DNA for the CDR3: TGTGCCAGCAGCCCGACCACTAGCGGGGGCTGGGATGAGCAGTTCTTC. It encodes CASSPTTSGGWDEQFF.

This CDR3 reads CASSFVAGAGTDTQYF. The CDR3 DNA follows: TGTGCCAGCAGCTTTGTAGCGGGGGCGGGCACAGATACGCAGTATTTT. The chain has TRBV9 and TRBJ2-3; 9 positions agree with TRBD2. CDR3 length equals 16 residues. The J segment lost 1 base and the V segment lost 4 bases, leaving 7 bases of the junction unmatched. Germline values: CDR1 SGDLS, CDR2 YYNGEE.

The J gene is TRBJ2-7, the V gene TRBV5-6; possible D gene TRBD1, 5 bases. Trimming pared 1 base from V and 5 bases from J, leaving 13 bases between. This CDR3 is built from 14 residues. In germline, CDR1 is SGHDT, CDR2 YYEEEE. CDR3 sequence reads: CASSLRQGGDEQYF. Here the CDR3 DNA reads TGTGCCAGCAGCTTGCGGCAGGGTGGCGACGAGCAGTACTTC.

The chain recombines TRBV6-6 with TRBJ2-7; 10 bases align to TRBD1. This CDR3 is 13 amino acids long. Trimming took 5 bases from V and 4 from J; bases not matched to a gene: 2. Germline V CDR1 and CDR2: MNHNY, SVGAGI (reference sequence). The CDR3: CASSRDRGYEQYF. The CDR3 bases are TGTGCCAGCAGTCGGGACAGGGGTTACGAGCAGTACTTC.

The chain has TRBV11-2 and TRBJ2-5, with TRBD2 as a possible D gene (6 bases). Trimming left V 3 bases short and J 0 bases short, with 17 bases between. CDR3 length: 17 residues. Germline loops: CDR1 SGHAT, CDR2 FQNNGV. This CDR3 is CASSFPPGGTYQETQYF. In DNA form, the CDR3 reads TGTGCCAGCAGCTTCCCTCCAGGAGGGACCTACCAAGAGACCCAGTACTTC.

The V call is TRBV6-5, the J call TRBJ1-6, with TRBD1 matching 9 bases. Germline V gene data show CDR1 as MNHEY and CDR2 as SVGAGI. V dropped 5 bases and J dropped 8; count of bases not matched to a gene: 4. The CDR3 has 14 residues. The CDR3 nucleotides read TGTGCCAGCAGTGAGGACAGGGGATATTCACCCCTCCACTTT. It is translated as CASSEDRGYSPLHF.

The V and J genes are TRBV5-6 and TRBJ1-2; perhaps TRBD1 as D (6 bases). CDR1 is SGHDT, CDR2 YYEEEE, per germline. The CDR3 totals 15 residues. The V and J ends lost 4 bases and 5 bases respectively, with 18 bases between them. CDR3 nucleotide sequence: TGTGCCAGCAGCGGGGGCGGGTCCCCCAGGTATGGCTACACCTTC. Translating it yields CASSGGGSPRYGYTF.

The chain carries TRBV19 and TRBJ1-2; a possible D gene is TRBD1 (5 bases). Germline CDR1 LNHDA, CDR2 SQIVND (reference sequence). This CDR3 is 17 amino acids long. Trimming removed 4 bases from V and 4 bases from J, with 22 bases in between. CDR3 sequence (DNA): TGTGCCAGTAGTACCCAGGGTGGTGGCCAACCCTTCTATGGCTACACCTTC. Its translation: CASSTQGGGQPFYGYTF.

The V gene is TRBV7-9, the J gene TRBJ1-4; TRBD1 aligns across 9 bases. Germline V gene lookup returns CDR1 SEHNR and CDR2 FQNEAQ (reference sequence). The CDR3 loop spans 15 amino acids. The ends lost 5 bases at V and 7 bases at J; junction bases unmatched: 8. The CDR3 bases are TGTGCCAGCAGCCCCCAACAGGGGGCTGGTGAAAAACTGTTTTTT. Protein sequence: CASSPQQGAGEKLFF.

The rearrangement joins TRBV11-2 to TRBJ1-1, with D hard to call. Per germline, CDR1 SGHAT and CDR2 FQNNGV. Trimming took 0 bases from V and 0 from J, leaving 5 bases between them. This CDR3 contains 14 residues. The CDR3 here is CASSLEQMNTEAFF. CDR3 nucleotides: TGTGCCAGCAGCTTAGAACAAATGAACACTGAAGCTTTCTTT. The whole variable domain, remainder taken from reference TRBV11-2 and TRBJ1-1, is EAGVAQSPRYKIIEKRQSVAFWCNPISGHATLYWYQQILGQGPKLLIQFQNNGVVDDSQLPKDRFSAERLKGVDSTLKIQPAKLEDSAVYLCASSLEQMNTEAFFGQGTRLTVV.

This clone was counted only a few times. The chain employs TRBV6-5 and TRBJ2-7, with D perhaps TRBD1 (6 bases). Germline V gene lookup returns CDR1 MNHEY and CDR2 SVGAGI. The CDR3 runs to 14 residues. V gave up 5 bases and J gave up 2 bases, with 13 bases separating them. This CDR3 reads CASSAYRATYEQYF. As DNA, the CDR3 is TGTGCCAGCAGTGCCTACAGGGCCACCTACGAGCAGTACTTC.